What follows are 20 T cell receptor beta chains derived from one specimen sequenced in a study of cytomegalovirus exposure and HLA in healthy donors (dated by TCRdb to between 2016 and 2019). Receptor amplification or capture employed the immunoSEQ multiplex PCR assay. For the multiplex PCR, a mixture combining 60 forward primers for TCR Vbeta segments and 13 reverse primers for TCR Jbeta segments was used. Sourced from immuneACCESS, this table was stored by TCRdb with only in-frame sequences that have V and J called. A share of the clones is absent; for the studies checked, an unresolved V gene accounts for under half, and the remainder has no known explanation. For this sample the table gives 85,000 to 100,000 clones, of which around 74% were detected only once. Jointly, the top ten make up approximately 7.4% of the sample. Sequenced sample: PBMCs. The source is a man aged 50 to 59 in good health and CMV-seropositive.

This clone was counted between two and nine times. The chain recombines TRBV6-1 with TRBJ2-5; maybe TRBD2 (6 bases). In germline, CDR1 is MNHNS, CDR2 SASEGT. V gave up 0 bases and J gave up 5 bases, with 13 bases separating them. This CDR3 region has 15 residues. The CDR3 DNA sequence: TGTGCCAGCAGTGAAGCGCTAGGAGGGTGGGAGACCCAGTACTTC. Amino acids: CASSEALGGWETQYF.

The chain carries TRBV18 and TRBJ1-1; maybe TRBD1 (5 bases). The germline V gene has CDR1 KGHSH and CDR2 LQKENI. Trimming left V 0 bases short and J 5 bases short, with 7 bases between. The CDR3 runs to 13 residues. For the CDR3, the DNA is TGTGCCAGCTCACCACCAGGGGAAACTGAAGCTTTCTTT. Protein product: CASSPPGETEAFF.

V usage is TRBV5-8 and J usage is TRBJ2-5, with 12 bases aligning to TRBD2. Looked up from germline, CDR1 is SGHTS and CDR2 is YDEGEE. This CDR3 region has 16 residues. Unmatched junction bases numbered 4, after V lost 3 bases and J lost 1 base. The CDR3 region is CASSSGLAGLQETQYF. Written as DNA, the CDR3 is TGTGCCAGCAGCTCCGGACTAGCGGGGCTCCAAGAGACCCAGTACTTC.

The chain combines TRBV19 with TRBJ2-7; TRBD1 matches 9 bases. The germline gives CDR1 LNHDA, CDR2 SQIVND (reference sequence). Germline trimming cut 10 bases from V and 0 bases from J; bases unmatched to any gene: 7. This CDR3 has 14 amino acids. The DNA of the CDR3 is TGTGCCACCGAGGGGGACAGGGACTCCTACGAGCAGTACTTC. It is translated as CATEGDRDSYEQYF.

The chain is built from TRBV9 and TRBJ2-2; possible D gene TRBD1, 7 bases. The CDR3 is 17 residues long. Trimming pared 5 bases from V and 4 bases from J, leaving 21 bases between. Germline CDR1 SGDLS, CDR2 YYNGEE. Here the CDR3 DNA reads TGTGCCAGCAGTTCTGTCGCAGGGGGGCGGGGCACCGGGGAGCTGTTTTTT. Translation: CASSSVAGGRGTGELFF. Looking up the rest from reference TRBV9 and TRBJ2-2 gives the full variable domain: DSGVTQTPKHLITATGQRVTLRCSPRSGDLSVYWYQQSLDQGLQFLIQYYNGEERAKGNILERFSAQQFPDLHSELNLSSLELGDSALYFCASSSVAGGRGTGELFFGEGSRLTVL.

This clone has just one count. J is TRBJ2-1 and V is TRBV4-1; D possibly corresponds to TRBD2 (6 bases). CDR1 and CDR2 from the germline V gene are MGHRA and YSYEKL. CDR3 size: 16 residues. Trimming took off 1 base at V and 5 bases at J, with 15 bases between the two ends. Here the CDR3 DNA reads TGCGCCAGCAGCCAAGCGGGGAGGACACACAACAATGAGCAGTTCTTC. This encodes CASSQAGRTHNNEQFF.

This clone was seen only a few times. This chain joins TRBV6-1 and TRBJ2-1; 9 bases align to TRBD2. V lost 3 bases, J lost 7 bases, and 7 bases stayed unmatched. The CDR3 sequence is 15 residues long. Germline lookup yields CDR1 MNHNS and CDR2 SASEGT. DNA for the CDR3: TGTGCCAGCAGTGAGTCGAGCGGGGGGTTTAATGAGCAGTTCTTC. Amino acid sequence: CASSESSGGFNEQFF.

This chain connects TRBV30 to TRBJ2-1; 8 positions match TRBD1. The CDR3 is 15 residues long. Trimming at V came to 4 bases and at J to 6 bases, leaving 11 bases not matched to a gene. The germline V gene has CDR1 GTSNPN and CDR2 SVGIG (reference sequence). The DNA for the CDR3 is TGTGCCTGGATTTCCGGGACAGGAGGGGGCAATGAGCAGTTCTTC. It is translated as CAWISGTGGGNEQFF. The full variable domain, with the rest looked up from reference TRBV30 and TRBJ2-1, is SQTIHQWPATLVQPVGSPLSLECTVEGTSNPNLYWYRQAAGRGLQLLFYSVGIGQISSEVPQNLSASRPQDRQFILSSKKLLLSDSGFYLCAWISGTGGGNEQFFGPGTRLTVL.

This chain's CDR3 is CASSTGTGFGYTF. The CDR3 region has the DNA TGTGCCAGCAGTACAGGGACAGGGTTTGGCTACACCTTC. This sequence joins TRBV6-6 and TRBJ1-2, with 9 bases that match TRBD1. V lost 5 bases and J lost 7; bases outside the gene matches: 5. The germline V gene has CDR1 MNHNY and CDR2 SVGAGI (reference sequence). The CDR3 length is 13 residues.

The chain links TRBV15 to TRBJ1-5; D might be TRBD1 (5 bases). V shed 0 bases and J shed 5 bases, with 8 bases lying between them. CDR3 size: 14 residues. Germline CDR1 reads LNHNV; CDR2 reads YYDKDF (reference sequence). This CDR3 reads CATSREQEDQPQHF. CDR3 in DNA: TGTGCCACCAGCAGAGAACAGGAAGATCAGCCCCAGCATTTT.

The CDR3 reads CASSRTGSQETQYF. The DNA of the CDR3 is TGTGCCAGCAGCCGGACAGGGAGCCAAGAGACCCAGTACTTC. This rearrangement joins TRBV7-9 to TRBJ2-5, with 8 nucleotides matching TRBD1. The CDR3 sequence is 14 residues long. Per germline, CDR1 SEHNR and CDR2 FQNEAQ (reference sequence). Trimming removed 5 bases from V and 1 base from J; junction bases left unmatched: 3. The full variable domain, rest sourced from reference TRBV7-9 and TRBJ2-5, is DTGVSQNPRHKITKRGQNVTFRCDPISEHNRLYWYRQTLGQGPEFLTYFQNEAQLEKSRLLSDRFSAERPKGSFSTLEIQRTEQGDSAMYLCASSRTGSQETQYFGPGTRLLVL.

The J gene is TRBJ2-5, the V gene TRBV25-1; D remains unclear. Germline V gene sequence: CDR1 MGHDK, CDR2 SYGVNS. The CDR3 consists of 12 residues. V gave up 5 bases and J gave up 9 bases, with 13 bases separating them. The CDR3 region is CASSRDWRPQYF. The DNA of the CDR3 is TGTGCCAGCAGTCGTGACTGGCGGCCCCAGTACTTC.

This chain links TRBV7-9 with TRBJ2-7; 11 bases agree with TRBD1. Germline CDR1 SEHNR, CDR2 FQNEAQ (reference sequence). This CDR3 is 16 amino acids long. The ends lost 2 bases at V and 5 bases at J; junction bases unmatched: 8. The DNA for the CDR3 is TGTGCCAGCAGCTTATCGGTCGGGACAGGGGGGGACGAGCAGTACTTC. Translating it yields CASSLSVGTGGDEQYF.

In this sample, this clone turned up a few times. The DNA for the CDR3 is TGTGCCAGTATGGGGACAGGTGGAAGCTACGAGCAGTACTTC. It translates to CASMGTGGSYEQYF. This chain joins TRBV19 and TRBJ2-7; 8 bases are a match to TRBD1. The germline gives CDR1 LNHDA, CDR2 SQIVND (reference sequence). V trimming: 7 bases; J trimming: 3 bases; junction bases outside the gene matches: 8. This CDR3 is built from 14 residues.

The chain is built from TRBV5-4 and TRBJ2-7; 7 bases line up with TRBD1. With 4 bases clipped from V and 0 bases from J, the junction kept 4 bases outside the gene matches. Germline V gives CDR1 SGHNT, CDR2 YYREEE (reference sequence). CDR3 length equals 14 residues. For the CDR3, the DNA is TGTGCCAGCAGCCTGCGACAGGGCTCCTACGAGCAGTACTTC. Amino acids: CASSLRQGSYEQYF.

This clone has just a few counts. V and J are TRBV6-5 and TRBJ2-3; TRBD2 is a possible D gene (7 bases). Germline V CDR1 and CDR2: MNHEY, SVGAGI. The CDR3 runs 15 residues. The V gene lost 5 bases and the J gene lost 6 bases, with 18 bases spanning the gap. Here the CDR3 reads CASSSRGRGGDTQYF. The CDR3 DNA reads TGTGCCAGCAGTAGTAGGGGGAGGGGGGGGGATACGCAGTATTTT.

The gene calls are TRBV28 and TRBJ1-6; TRBD1 agrees at 8 bases. V lost 6 bases and J lost 8; bases outside the gene matches: 9. The germline V gene encodes CDR1 MDHEN and CDR2 SYDVKM. The CDR3 extends over 15 amino acids. This CDR3 reads CASRRGRQGYSPLHF. CDR3 nucleotide sequence: TGTGCCAGCAGACGGGGAAGACAGGGGTATTCACCCCTCCACTTT.

The V call is TRBV7-9, the J call TRBJ2-1; 8 nucleotides line up with TRBD2. The CDR3 is made up of 15 amino acids. V was clipped by 0 bases and J by 3 bases; unmatched bases: 1. Looked up from germline, CDR1 is SEHNR and CDR2 is FQNEAQ (reference sequence). The CDR3 reads CASSLASGGYNEQFF. The DNA of the CDR3 is TGTGCCAGCAGCTTAGCGAGCGGGGGCTACAATGAGCAGTTCTTC.

The chain employs TRBV29-1 and TRBJ2-7; 8 nucleotides agree with TRBD2. V gave up 4 bases and J gave up 5 bases; unmatched junction bases: 13. The germline V gene has CDR1 SQVTM and CDR2 ANQGSEA. The CDR3 consists of 15 residues. The CDR3, as DNA: TGCAGCGTTGTGGTAGCGGGGTTCGAAAATGACGAGCAGTACTTC. This sequence encodes CSVVVAGFENDEQYF.

The chain links TRBV9 to TRBJ1-2; D might be TRBD1 (6 bases). Germline CDR1 is SGDLS and CDR2 is YYNGEE. CDR3 length: 16 amino acids. V lost 0 bases and J lost 2, with 14 bases in between. This chain's CDR3 is CASSVEADRPNYGYTF. The CDR3 nucleotides are TGTGCCAGCAGCGTAGAAGCGGACAGACCAAACTATGGCTACACCTTC.